Reported below is one T cell receptor (beta chain). Its specificity is unknown. This entry belongs to a study of Ad26.COV2.S vaccination and SARS-CoV-2 variants. Across the whole study: Vaccine-arm donor from the placebo-controlled COV1001 Ad26.COV2.S trial. Whole-study findings and limits: Across vaccine and placebo recipients, the breadth of non-spike TCRs was similar.

Regarding treatment: roughly 18 received Ad26.COV2.S at low or high dose, single or two shots; 5 received placebo; per-sample allocation not given. On day 63 after the first injection, vaccine and placebo recipients gave samples. An adult donor aged 18-55 years was enrolled in Boston. The administered vaccine (an Ad26 vector) expressed Wuhan-strain SARS-CoV-2 spike. Clones were sequenced by immunoSEQ multiplex PCR, and TCRdb holds only the in-frame ones, with some missing. The table has approximately 410,000 clones, 92% seen once. CDR3 size: 12 residues. Per the germline V gene, CDR1 is MNHEY and CDR2 is SMNVEV (reference sequence). V was clipped by 6 bases and J by 0 bases, with 3 bases between them.

The clonotype was recovered from a person aged 18-65 years who received the Ad26.COV2.S COVID-19 vaccine or a placebo. The sample consisted of peripheral blood, taken in a trial of Ad26.COV2.S vaccine versus placebo. This chain joins TRBV27 and TRBJ1-5; D unclear. The CDR3 reads CASSYSNQPQHF. CDR3 DNA sequence: TGTGCCAGCAGCTATAGCAATCAGCCCCAGCATTTT.